Detailed here is one T cell receptor (beta chain). V was pared by 4 bases and J by 2 bases, with 8 bases of the junction left unmatched. This CDR3 spans 16 amino acids. Germline-derived CDR1 and CDR2 are KGHDR and SFDVKD. The sample belongs to a study of blood T cell repertoires in COVID-19. Study-level information: The analysed material was cDNA or gDNA that came from T cells, B-cell-depleted T cells, or PBMCs.

Clones were sequenced by immunoSEQ multiplex PCR, and TCRdb holds only the in-frame ones, with some missing. The sample holds under 250,000 clones, roughly four fifths seen once. The chain employs TRBV24-1 and TRBJ1-1, with 8 bases that match TRBD1. The source is a man aged 50-59 years with active or convalescent COVID-19. The sequencing input was peripheral blood. CDR3 DNA: TGTGCCACCAGTGAATGGGGACAGGCGACAAACACTGAAGCTTTCTTT. Its translation is CATSEWGQATNTEAFF.